Reported below is one T cell receptor beta chain. A second about 6 to 11 cycle PCR used barcoded and J-beta primers. From the 5' RACE reads, TCRdb called clonotypes with MiXCR, one entry per CDR3 protein. The profile shows over 550,000 distinct CDR3 sequences, 25% to 30% of them singletons. This entry is derived from a study of blood T cells in healthy people across ages. The V end lost 0 bases, the J end lost 3 bases, and 8 bases lay between the germline ends. The CDR3 spans 14 residues. Germline assignment: CDR1 SGHRS and CDR2 YFSETQ. V usage is TRBV5-1 and J usage is TRBJ2-3; no clear D gene. This receptor was taken from an elderly woman in good health. Sequenced material: blood. CDR3 loop: CASSLESLTDTQYF. The CDR3 DNA reads TGCGCCAGCAGCTTGGAGTCTCTTACAGATACGCAGTATTTT.